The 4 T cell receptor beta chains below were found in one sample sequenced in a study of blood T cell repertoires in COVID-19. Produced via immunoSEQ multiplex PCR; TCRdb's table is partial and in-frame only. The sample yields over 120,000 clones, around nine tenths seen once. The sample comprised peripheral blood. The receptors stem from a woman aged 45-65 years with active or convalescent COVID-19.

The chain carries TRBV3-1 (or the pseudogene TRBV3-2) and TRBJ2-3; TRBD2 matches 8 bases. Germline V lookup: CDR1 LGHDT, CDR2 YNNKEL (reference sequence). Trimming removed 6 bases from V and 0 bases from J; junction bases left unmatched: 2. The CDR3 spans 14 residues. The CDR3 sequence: CASRSSGSTDTQYF. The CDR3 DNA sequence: TGTGCCAGCAGGTCTAGCGGGAGCACAGATACGCAGTATTTT.

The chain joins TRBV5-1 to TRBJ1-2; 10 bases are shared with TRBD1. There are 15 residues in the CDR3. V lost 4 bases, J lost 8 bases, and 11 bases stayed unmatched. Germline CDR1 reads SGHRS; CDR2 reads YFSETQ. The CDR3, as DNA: TGCGCCAGCAGCACCGGGACAGGGGACCCCTGGGGCTACACCTTC. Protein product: CASSTGTGDPWGYTF.

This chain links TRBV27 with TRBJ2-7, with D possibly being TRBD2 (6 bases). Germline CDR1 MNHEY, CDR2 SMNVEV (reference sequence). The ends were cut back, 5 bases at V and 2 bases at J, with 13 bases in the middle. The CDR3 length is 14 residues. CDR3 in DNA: TGTGCCAGCAGTGTGGGACTTTACCCCTACGAGCAGTACTTC. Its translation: CASSVGLYPYEQYF.

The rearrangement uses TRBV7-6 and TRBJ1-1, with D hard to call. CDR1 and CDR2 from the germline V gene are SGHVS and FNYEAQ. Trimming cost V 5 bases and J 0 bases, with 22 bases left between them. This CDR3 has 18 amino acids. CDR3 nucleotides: TGTGCCAGCAGCCTACTACACCCATCGGGGAAGCTGAACACTGAAGCTTTCTTT. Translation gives CASSLLHPSGKLNTEAFF. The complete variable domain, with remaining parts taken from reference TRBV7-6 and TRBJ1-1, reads GAGVSQSPRYKVTKRGQDVALRCDPISGHVSLYWYRQALGQGPEFLTYFNYEAQQDKSGLPNDRFSAERPEGSISTLTIQRTEQRDSAMYRCASSLLHPSGKLNTEAFFGQGTRLTVV.